This TCR beta chain was retrieved from a study of blood T cell repertoires in COVID-19. In the study overall: The samples span acute and convalescent COVID-19 from the United States, Italy and Spain. T cells, B-cell-depleted T cells, or PBMCs provided the cDNA or gDNA that served as material.

Trimming took off 2 bases at V and 5 bases at J, with 7 bases between the two ends. The CDR3 is made up of 14 amino acids. Germline V gene lookup returns CDR1 SGHTA and CDR2 FQGNSA. Original processing methods: Estimation of nucleated cell counts was performed using reference gene primer amplification. The assay was immunoSEQ multiplex PCR, and TCRdb's table has in-frame clones only and misses some. That table furnishes V, J and clone size, whereas the DNA furnished D and trimming. The sample comprises 85,000 to 120,000 clones, 70% to 75% of which are singletons, and 0.9% rests with the top ten. The sample consisted of peripheral blood. The chain links TRBV7-2 to TRBJ1-6; unclear D gene. This receptor was identified in a human donor with acute or convalescent COVID-19. The donor label of this sample is uncertain. The DNA of the CDR3 is TGTGCCAGCAGCTTATCGTTTAATAATTCACCCCTCCACTTT. Translated: CASSLSFNNSPLHF.